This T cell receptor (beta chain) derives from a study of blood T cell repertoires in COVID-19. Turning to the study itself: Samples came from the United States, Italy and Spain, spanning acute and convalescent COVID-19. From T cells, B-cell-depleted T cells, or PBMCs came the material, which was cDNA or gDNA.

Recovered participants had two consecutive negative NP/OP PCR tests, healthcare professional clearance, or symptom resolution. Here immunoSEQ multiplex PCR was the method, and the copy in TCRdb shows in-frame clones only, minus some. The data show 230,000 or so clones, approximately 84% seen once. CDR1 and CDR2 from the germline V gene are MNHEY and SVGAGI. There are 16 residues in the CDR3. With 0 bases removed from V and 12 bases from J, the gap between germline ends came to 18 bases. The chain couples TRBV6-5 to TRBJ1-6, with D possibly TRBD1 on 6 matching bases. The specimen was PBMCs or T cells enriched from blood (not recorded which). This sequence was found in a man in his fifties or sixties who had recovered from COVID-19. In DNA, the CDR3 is TGTGCCAGCAGTTACTCAAGTAGAGGGACACGAGAACCCCTCCACTTT. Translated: CASSYSSRGTREPLHF.